The clone carrying this TCR beta chain appeared a few times. Its matching antigen is unknown. Using RNA template, CDR3s of TCR alpha and beta were amplified with iRepertoire arm-PCR. TCRdb processed the multiplex PCR reads anew with MiXCR; each CDR3 protein has one entry. The sample gives thousands of distinct CDR3 sequences, around 30% of which show up once; roughly 26% is in the top ten. The data were taken from a study of glioma-infiltrating T cells. Study results and caveats: Tissue and blood shared very few CDR3 sequences. Above-expected tissue-blood divergence occurred in all gliomas, most in low-grade ones.

Germline V gene data show CDR1 as SGHTA and CDR2 as FQGNSA. With V trimmed by 2 bases and J by 7 bases, 8 bases remained unmatched. The CDR3 is 18 amino acids. Sequencing was done on a sample of glioma tissue, nonneoplastic brain tissue, or PBMCs (not recorded which). This chain uses TRBV7-2 with TRBJ2-1; 16 nucleotides line up with TRBD2. This receptor was taken from a human donor with low-grade glioma or glioblastoma, undergoing nonglioma brain surgery, or in good health (not recorded which). As DNA, the CDR3 is TGTGCCAGCAGCTTATACGGGACTAGCGGGGGGGCCCAAAATGAGCAGTTCTTC. Translating it yields CASSLYGTSGGAQNEQFF.